The clone carrying this T cell receptor (beta chain) has more than one count but fewer than ten. The target antigen is unknown. This entry belongs to a study of T-cell reconstitution after alpha-beta-depleted transplantation in children. Whole-study findings and limits: Alpha-beta T cells present about two months after transplant were reported to originate from several hundred expanded graft clones. Counts and diversity of T cells one year after transplant came mostly from newly produced T cells.

The TCRbeta library incorporated unique molecular identifiers. One entry per CDR3 protein, called by TCRdb with MiXCR from the PCR reads. This sample yields about 200,000 distinct CDR3 sequences, of which roughly 18% are seen a single time; roughly two fifths belongs to the top ten. The TCR sequence derives from a male patient under 10 years old who had a stem cell transplant for acute lymphoblastic leukemia, so the T cells may come from the graft donor. Here the sequenced sample was PBMCs, mostly from graft donor cells, taken 360 days after TCRalphabeta/CD19-depleted stem cell transplant.

CDR3: CASSLDRVYGYTF. CDR3 nucleotide sequence: TGTGCCAGCTCACTGGACAGGGTATATGGCTACACCTTC. The chain carries TRBV18 and TRBJ1-2; TRBD1 aligns across 8 bases. Germline trimming cut 4 bases from V and 5 bases from J; bases unmatched to any gene: 3. Germline CDR1 is KGHSH and CDR2 is LQKENI. The CDR3 consists of 13 residues.